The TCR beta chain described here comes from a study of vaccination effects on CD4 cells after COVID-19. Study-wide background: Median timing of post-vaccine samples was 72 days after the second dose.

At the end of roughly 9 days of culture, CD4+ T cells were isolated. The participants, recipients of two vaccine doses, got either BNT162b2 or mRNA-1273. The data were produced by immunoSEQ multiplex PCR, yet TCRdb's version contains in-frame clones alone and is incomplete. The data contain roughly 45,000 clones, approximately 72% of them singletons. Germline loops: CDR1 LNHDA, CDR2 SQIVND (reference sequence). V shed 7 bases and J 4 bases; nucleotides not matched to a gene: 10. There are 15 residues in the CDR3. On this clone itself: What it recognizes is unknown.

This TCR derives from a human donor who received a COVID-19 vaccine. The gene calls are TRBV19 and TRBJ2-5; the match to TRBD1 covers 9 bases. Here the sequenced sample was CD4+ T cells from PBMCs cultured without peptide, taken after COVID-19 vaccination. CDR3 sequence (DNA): TGTGCCAGTACTCTAACGGGACAGGGAGGAGAGACCCAGTACTTC. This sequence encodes CASTLTGQGGETQYF.